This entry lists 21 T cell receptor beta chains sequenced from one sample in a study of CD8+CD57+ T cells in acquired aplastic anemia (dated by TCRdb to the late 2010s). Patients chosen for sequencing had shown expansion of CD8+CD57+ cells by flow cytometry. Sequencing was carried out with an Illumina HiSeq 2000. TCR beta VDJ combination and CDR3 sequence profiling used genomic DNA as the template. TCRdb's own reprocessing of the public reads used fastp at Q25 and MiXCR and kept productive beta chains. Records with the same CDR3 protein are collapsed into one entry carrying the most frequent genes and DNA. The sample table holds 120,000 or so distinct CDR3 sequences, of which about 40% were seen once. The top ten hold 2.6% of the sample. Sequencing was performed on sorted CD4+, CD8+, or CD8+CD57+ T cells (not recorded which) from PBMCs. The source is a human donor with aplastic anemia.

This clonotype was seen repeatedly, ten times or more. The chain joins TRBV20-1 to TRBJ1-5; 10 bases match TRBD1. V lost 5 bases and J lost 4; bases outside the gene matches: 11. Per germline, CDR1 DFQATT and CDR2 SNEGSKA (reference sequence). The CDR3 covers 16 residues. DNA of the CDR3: TGCAGTGCTCGACGTCGGACAGGGGGTTTTAATCAGCCCCAGCATTTT. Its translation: CSARRRTGGFNQPQHF.

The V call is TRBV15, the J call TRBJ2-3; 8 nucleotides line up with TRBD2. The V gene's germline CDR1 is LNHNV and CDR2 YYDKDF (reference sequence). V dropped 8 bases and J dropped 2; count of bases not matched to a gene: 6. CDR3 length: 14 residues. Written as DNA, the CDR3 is TGTGCCACCCGGAGAGCGGGAGACACAGATACGCAGTATTTT. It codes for CATRRAGDTDTQYF.

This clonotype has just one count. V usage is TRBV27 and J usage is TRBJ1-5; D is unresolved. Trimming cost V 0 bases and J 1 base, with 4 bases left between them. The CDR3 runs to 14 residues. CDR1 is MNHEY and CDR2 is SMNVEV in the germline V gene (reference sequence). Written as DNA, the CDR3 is TGTGCCAGCAGTTTATCCCCCAGCAATCAGCCCCAGCATTTT. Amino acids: CASSLSPSNQPQHF.

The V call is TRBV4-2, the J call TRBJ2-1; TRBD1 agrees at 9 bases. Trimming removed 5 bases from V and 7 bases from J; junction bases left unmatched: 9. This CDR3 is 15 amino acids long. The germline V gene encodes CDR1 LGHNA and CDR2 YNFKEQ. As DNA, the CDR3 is TGTGCCAGCAGCACGCTGACAGGGGGTACGAATGAGCAGTTCTTC. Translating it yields CASSTLTGGTNEQFF.

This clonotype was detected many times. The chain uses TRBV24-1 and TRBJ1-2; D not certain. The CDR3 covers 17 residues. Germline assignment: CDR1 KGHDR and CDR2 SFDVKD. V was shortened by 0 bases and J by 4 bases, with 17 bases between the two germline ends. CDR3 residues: CATSDLKLKLILYGYTF. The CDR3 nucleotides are TGTGCCACCAGTGATTTGAAACTCAAATTGATCCTCTATGGCTACACCTTC.

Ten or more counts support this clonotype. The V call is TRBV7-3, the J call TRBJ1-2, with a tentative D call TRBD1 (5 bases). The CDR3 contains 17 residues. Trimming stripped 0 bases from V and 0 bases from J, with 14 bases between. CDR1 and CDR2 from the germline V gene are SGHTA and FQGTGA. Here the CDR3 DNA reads TGTGCCAGCAGCTTAACGTGGGTGGGGCCCGCTAACTATGGCTACACCTTC. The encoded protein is CASSLTWVGPANYGYTF.

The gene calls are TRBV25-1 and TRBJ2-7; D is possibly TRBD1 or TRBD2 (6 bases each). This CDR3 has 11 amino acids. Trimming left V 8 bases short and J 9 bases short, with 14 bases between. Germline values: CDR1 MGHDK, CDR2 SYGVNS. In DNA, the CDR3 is TGTGCCAGCGACTACGGGGGCGGGCAGTACTTC. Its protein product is CASDYGGGQYF.

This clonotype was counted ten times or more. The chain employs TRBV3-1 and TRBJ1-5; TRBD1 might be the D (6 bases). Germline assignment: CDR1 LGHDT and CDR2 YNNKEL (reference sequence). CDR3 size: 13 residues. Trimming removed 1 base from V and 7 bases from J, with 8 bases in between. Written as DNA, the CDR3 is TGTGCCAGCAGCCAAGGTGGGGGCCAGCCCCAGCATTTT. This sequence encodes CASSQGGGQPQHF.

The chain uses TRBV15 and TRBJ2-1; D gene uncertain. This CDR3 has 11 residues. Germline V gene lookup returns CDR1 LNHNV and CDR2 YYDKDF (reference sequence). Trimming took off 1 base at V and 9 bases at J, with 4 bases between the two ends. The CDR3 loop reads CATSRVSEQFF. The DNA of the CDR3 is TGTGCCACCAGCAGAGTATCTGAGCAGTTCTTC.

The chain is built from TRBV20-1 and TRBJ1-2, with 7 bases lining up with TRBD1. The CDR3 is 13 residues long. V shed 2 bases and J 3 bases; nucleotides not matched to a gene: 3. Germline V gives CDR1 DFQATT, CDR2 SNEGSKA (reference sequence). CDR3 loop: CSARSTGDYGYTF. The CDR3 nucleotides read TGCAGTGCTAGAAGCACAGGGGACTATGGCTACACCTTC.

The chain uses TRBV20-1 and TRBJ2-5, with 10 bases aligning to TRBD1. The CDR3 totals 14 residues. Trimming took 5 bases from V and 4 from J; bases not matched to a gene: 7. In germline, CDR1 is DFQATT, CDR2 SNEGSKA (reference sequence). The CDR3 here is CSARDRGSRETQYF. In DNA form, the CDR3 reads TGCAGTGCTCGGGACAGGGGATCGAGAGAGACCCAGTACTTC.

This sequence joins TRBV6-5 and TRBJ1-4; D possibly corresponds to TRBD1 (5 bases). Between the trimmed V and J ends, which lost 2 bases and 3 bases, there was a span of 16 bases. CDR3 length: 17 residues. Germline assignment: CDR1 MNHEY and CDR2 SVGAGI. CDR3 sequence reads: CASSYQPYDRSNEKLFF. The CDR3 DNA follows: TGTGCCAGCAGTTACCAACCCTATGACAGATCTAATGAAAAACTGTTTTTT.

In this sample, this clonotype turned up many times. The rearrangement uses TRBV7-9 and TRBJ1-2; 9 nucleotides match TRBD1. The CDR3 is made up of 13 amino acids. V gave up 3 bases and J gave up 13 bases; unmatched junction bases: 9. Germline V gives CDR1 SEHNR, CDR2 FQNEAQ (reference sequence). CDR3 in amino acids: CASSFGDRAVFTF. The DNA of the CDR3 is TGTGCCAGCAGCTTCGGGGACAGGGCTGTTTTCACCTTC.

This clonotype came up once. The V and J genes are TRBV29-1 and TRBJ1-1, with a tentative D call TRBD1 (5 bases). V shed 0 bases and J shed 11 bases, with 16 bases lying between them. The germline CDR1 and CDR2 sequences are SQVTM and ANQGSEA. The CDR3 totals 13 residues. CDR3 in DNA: TGCAGCGTTGAAGATCCGGCAGGGAGATTGGCTTTCTTT. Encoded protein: CSVEDPAGRLAFF.

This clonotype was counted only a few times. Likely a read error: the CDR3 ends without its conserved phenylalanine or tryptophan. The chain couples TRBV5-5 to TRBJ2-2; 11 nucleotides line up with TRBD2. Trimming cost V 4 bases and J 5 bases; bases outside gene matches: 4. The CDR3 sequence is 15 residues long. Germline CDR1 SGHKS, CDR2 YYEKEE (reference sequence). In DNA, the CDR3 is TGTGCCAGCAGCCCACCTAGCGGGGGGACCGGGGAGCTGTTTTCT. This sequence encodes CASSPPSGGTGELFS.

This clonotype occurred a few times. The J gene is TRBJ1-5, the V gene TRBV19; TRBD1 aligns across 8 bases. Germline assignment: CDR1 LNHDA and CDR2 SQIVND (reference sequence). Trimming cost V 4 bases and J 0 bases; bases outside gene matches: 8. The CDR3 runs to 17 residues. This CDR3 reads CASSTPRTGYSNQPQHF. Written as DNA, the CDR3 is TGTGCCAGTAGTACTCCCCGGACAGGGTATAGCAATCAGCCCCAGCATTTT.

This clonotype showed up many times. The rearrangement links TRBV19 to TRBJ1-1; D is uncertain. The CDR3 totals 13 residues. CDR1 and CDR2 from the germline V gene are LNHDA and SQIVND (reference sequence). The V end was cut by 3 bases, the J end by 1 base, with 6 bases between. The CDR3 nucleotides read TGTGCCAGTAGTATCGTCAGGAACACTGAAGCTTTCTTT. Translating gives CASSIVRNTEAFF.

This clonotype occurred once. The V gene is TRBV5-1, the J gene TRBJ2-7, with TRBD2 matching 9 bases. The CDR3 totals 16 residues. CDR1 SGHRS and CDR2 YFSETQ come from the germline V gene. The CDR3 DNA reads TGCACCAGCAGCTTGGAAGTAGCGGGGGTTTCCTACGAGCAGTACGTC. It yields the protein CTSSLEVAGVSYEQYV.

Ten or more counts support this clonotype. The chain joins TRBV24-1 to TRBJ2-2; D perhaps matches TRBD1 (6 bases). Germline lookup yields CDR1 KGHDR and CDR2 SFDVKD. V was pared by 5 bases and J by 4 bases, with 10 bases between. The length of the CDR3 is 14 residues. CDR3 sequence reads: CATSVAGVTGELFF. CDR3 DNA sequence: TGTGCCACCAGTGTCGCAGGGGTCACCGGGGAGCTGTTTTTT.

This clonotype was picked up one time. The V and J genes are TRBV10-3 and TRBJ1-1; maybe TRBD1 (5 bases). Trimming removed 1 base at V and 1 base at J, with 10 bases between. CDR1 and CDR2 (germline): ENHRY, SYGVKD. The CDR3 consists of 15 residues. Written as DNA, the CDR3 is TGTGCCATCAGTGAGTGGGGCAGAAAGAACACTGAAGCTTTCTTT. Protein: CAISEWGRKNTEAFF.

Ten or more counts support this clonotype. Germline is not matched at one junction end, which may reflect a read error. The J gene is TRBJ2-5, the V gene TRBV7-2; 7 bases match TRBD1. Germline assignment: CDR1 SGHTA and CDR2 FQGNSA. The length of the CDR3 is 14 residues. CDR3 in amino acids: CASSLKGQQEAQYF. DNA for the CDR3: TGTGCCAGCAGCTTAAAGGGACAGCAAGAGGCCCAGTACTTC.